This TCR beta chain is drawn from a study of control samples from healthy donors and cancer patients. The assay was immunoSEQ multiplex PCR, and TCRdb's table has in-frame clones only and misses some. Of 100,000 to 150,000 clones listed, over 75% are singletons. In the case of this clone: One junction end does not reproduce the germline sequence, and a read error may be involved.

Per the germline V gene, CDR1 is SSHAT and CDR2 is FNYEAQ (reference sequence). The CDR3 is 13 amino acids. The V call is TRBV7-7, the J call TRBJ2-2; no firm D call. This clonotype originated in a man aged 35 to 55 in good health. Sequencing was performed on blood. The CDR3 nucleotides read TGTGCTAGCAGCTCAGGAAACACCGGGGAGCTGTTTTTT. Its translation: CASSSGNTGELFF.